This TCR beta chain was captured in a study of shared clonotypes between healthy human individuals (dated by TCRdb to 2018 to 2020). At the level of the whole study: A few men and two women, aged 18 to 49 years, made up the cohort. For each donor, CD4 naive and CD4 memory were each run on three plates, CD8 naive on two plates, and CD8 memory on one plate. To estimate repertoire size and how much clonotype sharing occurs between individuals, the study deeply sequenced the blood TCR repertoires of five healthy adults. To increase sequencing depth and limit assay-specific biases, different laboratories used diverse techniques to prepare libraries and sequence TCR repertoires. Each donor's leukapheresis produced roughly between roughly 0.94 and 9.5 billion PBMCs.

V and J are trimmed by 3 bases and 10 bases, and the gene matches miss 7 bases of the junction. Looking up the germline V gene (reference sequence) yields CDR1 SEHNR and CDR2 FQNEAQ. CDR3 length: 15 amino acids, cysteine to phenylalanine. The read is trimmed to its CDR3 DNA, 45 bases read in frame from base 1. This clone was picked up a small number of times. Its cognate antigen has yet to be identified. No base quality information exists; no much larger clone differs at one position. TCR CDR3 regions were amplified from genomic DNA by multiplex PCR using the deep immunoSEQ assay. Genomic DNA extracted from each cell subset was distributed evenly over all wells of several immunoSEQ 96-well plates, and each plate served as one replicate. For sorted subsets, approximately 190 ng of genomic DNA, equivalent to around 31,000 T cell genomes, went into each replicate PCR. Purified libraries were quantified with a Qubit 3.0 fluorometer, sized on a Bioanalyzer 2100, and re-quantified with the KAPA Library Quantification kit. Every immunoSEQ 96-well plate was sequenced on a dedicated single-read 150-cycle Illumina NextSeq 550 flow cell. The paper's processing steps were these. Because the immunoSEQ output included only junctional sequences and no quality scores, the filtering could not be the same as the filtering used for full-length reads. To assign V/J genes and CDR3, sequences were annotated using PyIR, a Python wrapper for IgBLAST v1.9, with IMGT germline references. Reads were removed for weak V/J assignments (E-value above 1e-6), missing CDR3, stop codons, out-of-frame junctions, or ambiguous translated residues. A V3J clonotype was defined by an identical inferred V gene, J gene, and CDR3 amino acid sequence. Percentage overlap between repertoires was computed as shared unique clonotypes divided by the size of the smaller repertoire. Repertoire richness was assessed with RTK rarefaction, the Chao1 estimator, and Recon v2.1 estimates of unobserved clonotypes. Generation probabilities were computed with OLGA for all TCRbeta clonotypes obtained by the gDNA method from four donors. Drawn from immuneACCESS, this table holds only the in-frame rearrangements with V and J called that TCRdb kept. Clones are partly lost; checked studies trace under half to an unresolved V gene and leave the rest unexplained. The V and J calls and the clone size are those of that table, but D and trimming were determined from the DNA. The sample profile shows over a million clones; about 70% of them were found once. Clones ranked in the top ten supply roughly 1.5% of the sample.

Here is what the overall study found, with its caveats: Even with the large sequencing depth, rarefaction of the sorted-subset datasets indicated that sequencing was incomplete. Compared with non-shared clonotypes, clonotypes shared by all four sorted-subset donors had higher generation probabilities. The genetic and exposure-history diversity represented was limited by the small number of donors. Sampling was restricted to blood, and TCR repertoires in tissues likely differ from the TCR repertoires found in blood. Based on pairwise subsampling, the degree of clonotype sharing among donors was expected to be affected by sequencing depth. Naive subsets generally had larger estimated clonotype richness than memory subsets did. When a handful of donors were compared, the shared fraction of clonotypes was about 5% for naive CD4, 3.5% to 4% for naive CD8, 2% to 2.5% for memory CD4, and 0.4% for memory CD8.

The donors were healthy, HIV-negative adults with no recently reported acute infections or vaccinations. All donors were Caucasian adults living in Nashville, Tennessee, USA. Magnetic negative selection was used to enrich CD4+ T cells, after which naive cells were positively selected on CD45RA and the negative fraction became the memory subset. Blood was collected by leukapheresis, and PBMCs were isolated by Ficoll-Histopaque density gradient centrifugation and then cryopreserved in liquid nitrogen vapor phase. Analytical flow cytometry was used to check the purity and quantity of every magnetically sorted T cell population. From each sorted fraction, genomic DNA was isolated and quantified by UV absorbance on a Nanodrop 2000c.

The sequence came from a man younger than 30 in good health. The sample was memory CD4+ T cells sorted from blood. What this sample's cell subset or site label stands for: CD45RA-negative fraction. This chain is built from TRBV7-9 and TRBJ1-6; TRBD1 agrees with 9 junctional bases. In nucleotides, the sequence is TGTGCCAGCAGCTTTACAGGGGGCGCAGGGTCACCCCTCCACTTT. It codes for CASSFTGGAGSPLHF.